These 5 T cell receptor beta chains were sequenced from one sample in a study of identical twins. TCRdb re-called the 5' RACE reads through MiXCR, storing one row per CDR3 protein. This sample yields 500,000 to 600,000 distinct CDR3 sequences, of which less than 25% are seen a single time; 0.91% belongs to the top ten. Separately, the same data were catalogued under a study of T cells expressing NK-cell markers.

The sequenced material came from CD4+ T cells sorted from blood. These receptors were taken from a woman aged 18-29 years in good health.

The chain employs TRBV6-1 and TRBJ1-2, with 9 positions matching TRBD1. The CDR3 sequence is 16 residues long. The V segment lost 7 bases and the J segment 5 bases; nucleotides outside the gene matches: 14. Germline values: CDR1 MNHNS, CDR2 SASEGT. CDR3 amino acids: CASKRDRVGTGYGYTF. In DNA, the CDR3 is TGTGCCAGCAAAAGGGACAGGGTGGGGACGGGGTATGGCTACACCTTC.

This clonotype has more than one count but fewer than ten. V and J are TRBV11-2 and TRBJ1-4; 7 bases are a match to TRBD1. Losses at the gene ends were 5 bases for V and 7 bases for J; bases not matched to a gene: 7. This CDR3 has 14 amino acids. The germline V gene encodes CDR1 SGHAT and CDR2 FQNNGV. The CDR3 reads CASSRGQYAEKLFF. The CDR3 region has the DNA TGTGCCAGCAGCCGGGGACAGTATGCTGAAAAACTGTTTTTT.

V gene TRBV11-3 combines with J gene TRBJ2-5; TRBD2 agrees at 12 bases. The V gene's germline CDR1 is SGHNT and CDR2 YENEEA. The trim removed 4 bases at V and 1 base at J, leaving 4 bases unmatched. CDR3 length: 16 amino acids. The CDR3 protein is CASSSRLAGAQETQYF. CDR3 bases: TGTGCCAGCAGCTCCCGACTAGCGGGAGCCCAAGAGACCCAGTACTTC.

The gene calls are TRBV18 and TRBJ2-5; 8 bases fit TRBD1. CDR1 is KGHSH and CDR2 is LQKENI in the germline V gene. This CDR3 is 14 amino acids long. J lost 5 bases, V lost 2 bases, and 4 bases had no gene match. The CDR3 DNA follows: TGTGCCAGCTCACCATCGAGACAGGGGGAGACCCAGTACTTC. Translated, it gives CASSPSRQGETQYF.

The chain carries TRBV9 and TRBJ2-5, with TRBD1 identical over 7 bases. V dropped 6 bases and J dropped 7; count of bases not matched to a gene: 9. Germline-derived CDR1 and CDR2 are SGDLS and YYNGEE. The CDR3 totals 13 residues. CDR3 bases: TGTGCCAGCACACCGACAGGGCTCGGGACCCAGTACTTC. It specifies CASTPTGLGTQYF.